This entry lists 6 T cell receptor beta chains sequenced from one sample in a study of blood T cell repertoires in COVID-19. Some clones are missing from TCRdb's copy, which holds only in-frame ones; the method was immunoSEQ multiplex PCR. The sample contains 150,000 to 200,000 clones, more than 85% of which appear only once. The sequenced sample consisted of peripheral blood. The receptors come from a woman older than 75 in a cohort sampled during active or convalescent COVID-19.

The V and J genes are TRBV7-9 and TRBJ1-1; D is undetermined. Per germline, CDR1 SEHNR and CDR2 FQNEAQ (reference sequence). The CDR3 sequence is 14 residues long. V lost 0 bases and J 3 bases, leaving 8 bases between the germline ends. The CDR3 DNA reads as TGTGCCAGCAGCTTAGCCGGGAGCGACACTGAAGCTTTCTTT. It encodes CASSLAGSDTEAFF.

The chain couples TRBV11-2 to TRBJ2-5, with 7 bases aligning to TRBD1. With 2 bases clipped from V and 3 bases from J, the junction kept 6 bases outside the gene matches. The germline V gene encodes CDR1 SGHAT and CDR2 FQNNGV. The CDR3 length is 15 residues. Here the CDR3 reads CASSLFQGEKETQYF. In DNA, the CDR3 is TGTGCCAGCAGCTTATTCCAGGGGGAGAAAGAGACCCAGTACTTC.

CDR3 loop: CASSDRDRNQPQHF. The CDR3 DNA sequence: TGTGCCAGCAGTGACAGGGATCGCAATCAGCCCCAGCATTTT. The J gene is TRBJ1-5, the V gene TRBV28; 7 bases are a match to TRBD1. With V trimmed by 5 bases and J by 2 bases, 3 bases remained unmatched. Germline values: CDR1 MDHEN, CDR2 SYDVKM. The CDR3 spans 14 residues.

This chain joins TRBV27 and TRBJ1-2; 7 bases match TRBD1. Germline lookup yields CDR1 MNHEY and CDR2 SMNVEV (reference sequence). Trimming removed 0 bases from V and 4 bases from J; junction bases left unmatched: 5. This CDR3 has 15 amino acids. CDR3 nucleotide sequence: TGTGCCAGCAGTTTATCCGGGACAGCACCCTATGGCTACACCTTC. The encoded protein is CASSLSGTAPYGYTF.

This rearrangement joins TRBV7-2 to TRBJ1-2; 9 bases are shared with TRBD1. Germline CDR1 SGHTA, CDR2 FQGNSA. Trimming removed 5 bases from V and 5 bases from J; junction bases left unmatched: 3. CDR3 length: 13 residues. The CDR3 nucleotides are TGTGCCAGCAGCCCGGGGACAGGGTATGGCTACACCTTC. It translates to CASSPGTGYGYTF.

This chain uses TRBV20-1 with TRBJ1-2; TRBD1 is a possible D gene (5 bases). Germline CDR1 and CDR2: DFQATT and SNEGSKA (reference sequence). V was clipped by 5 bases and J by 8 bases, with 6 bases between them. The CDR3 runs to 9 residues. The CDR3 region has the DNA TGCAGTGCTTCAGGGGGCTACACCTTC. Amino acid sequence: CSASGGYTF.